This T cell receptor (beta chain) came from a study of cytomegalovirus exposure and HLA in healthy donors. The study, taken as a whole, reports: TRBV6-2, TRBV6-3 and some other V segments were unresolvable in 87-base-pair reads. Reports state that TCR beta sequences accurately predicted most subjects' HLA-A and HLA-B alleles.

This CDR3 is built from 16 residues. Per germline, CDR1 MDHEN and CDR2 SYDVKM. V lost 3 bases and J lost 8, with 17 bases in between. Amplification used 60 Vbeta primers and 13 Jbeta primers. Per the original methods: The authors later counted roughly 77 million unique TCR beta chains, approximately 10 million of them shared. TCRdb's table, derived via immunoSEQ multiplex PCR, lists solely in-frame clones and lacks some. Clone size and V and J calls were adopted from that table, with D and trimming inferred from the DNA. This sample's clone table lists about 75,000 clones. Worth noting for this clone: Antigen: not known.

V is TRBV28 and J is TRBJ1-6; D unclear. The sequencing sample was made of PBMCs. This receptor was obtained from a man younger than 35 in good health and CMV-seropositive. The CDR3 loop reads CASSFPLVSKHSPLHF. For the CDR3, the DNA is TGTGCCAGCAGTTTCCCCCTAGTATCAAAACATTCACCCCTCCACTTT.